This is a list of T cell receptor beta chains from one sample in a study of blood T cell repertoires in COVID-19. Assay: immunoSEQ multiplex PCR; the TCRdb copy retains only in-frame clones and omits some. The sample includes roughly 270,000 clones, approximately 82% of them seen just once. The source material was PBMCs or T cells enriched from blood (not recorded which). Every receptor here comes from a man aged 35 to 55 who had been exposed to COVID-19. The CDR3 runs from the conserved cysteine through the conserved F or W. A D gene is named only where the DNA matches it firmly. Size is omitted from some rows. Given values are once, few, many or a class for expanded clones.

v_call,j_call,cdr3_length,d_call,clone_size,cdr3_aa,cdr3_nt
TRBV4-1,TRBJ1-1,15,.,.,CASSQKGVLGSEAFF,TGCGCCAGCAGCCAAAAGGGGGTGCTAGGGTCAGAGGCTTTCTTT
TRBV7-6,TRBJ2-7,18,TRBD1,.,CASSLQPYPTGAAYEQYF,TGTGCCAGCAGTTTACAACCGTACCCTACAGGGGCCGCCTACGAGCAGTACTTC
TRBV4-1,TRBJ2-7,12,.,.,CASSHVGGEQYF,TGCGCCAGCAGCCATGTCGGGGGCGAGCAGTACTTC
TRBV12-3/TRBV12-4,TRBJ2-5,13,.,.,CASSPDIPGTQYF,TGTGCCAGCAGCCCCGACATCCCCGGGACCCAGTACTTC
TRBV11-2,TRBJ2-3,17,TRBD2,.,CASSQAGGLAGGETQYF,TGTGCCAGCAGCCAGGCAGGGGGACTAGCGGGAGGCGAAACGCAGTATTTT
TRBV5-5,TRBJ1-4,16,TRBD1,.,CASSIEGQATNEKLFF,TGTGCCAGCAGCATAGAAGGACAGGCAACTAATGAAAAACTGTTTTTT
TRBV12-3/TRBV12-4,TRBJ2-7,12,TRBD2,few,CASRSGLAGEYF,TGTGCCAGCCGTTCGGGACTAGCGGGGGAGTACTTC
TRBV10-3,TRBJ1-1,13,.,.,CAISERGYTEAFF,TGTGCCATCAGTGAAAGGGGGTACACTGAAGCTTTCTTT
TRBV11-2,TRBJ2-7,11,.,.,CASSLVEEQYF,TGTGCCAGCAGCTTAGTCGAGGAGCAGTACTTC
TRBV6-4,TRBJ1-2,14,.,few,CASSDDRKSYGYTF,TGTGCCAGCAGTGACGACAGGAAGAGTTATGGCTACACCTTC
TRBV5-8,TRBJ2-7,14,.,once,CASSLSVRSYEQYF,TGTGCCAGCAGCTTGTCGGTCCGTTCCTACGAGCAGTACTTC
TRBV5-6,TRBJ1-2,14,TRBD1,.,CASSLRRGPYGYTF,TGTGCCAGCAGCTTGCGCAGGGGGCCCTATGGCTACACCTTC
TRBV30,TRBJ1-5,13,TRBD1,.,CAWAGGGRQPQHF,TGTGCCTGGGCAGGGGGCGGCCGGCAGCCCCAGCATTTT
TRBV6-6,TRBJ2-7,12,.,.,CASSYPQLEQYF,TGTGCCAGCAGTTACCCCCAATTGGAGCAGTACTTC
TRBV5-4,TRBJ2-3,15,TRBD2,.,CASSLGAGAADTQYF,TGTGCCAGCAGCTTGGGGGCGGGAGCCGCAGATACGCAGTATTTT
TRBV5-4,TRBJ2-1,15,.,.,CASSHLRDLGDEQFF,TGTGCCAGCAGCCACCTCCGGGACTTGGGCGATGAGCAGTTCTTC
TRBV29-1,TRBJ1-2,13,.,few,CSAIVDSSWGYTF,TGCAGCGCCATTGTGGACAGTTCATGGGGCTACACCTTC
TRBV11-2,TRBJ1-5,14,.,.,CASSLGGSNQPQHF,TGTGCCAGCAGCTTAGGAGGGAGCAATCAGCCCCAGCATTTT
TRBV5-1,TRBJ2-3,17,TRBD2,.,CASSTGLAGGPTDTQYF,TGCGCCAGCAGCACGGGACTAGCGGGAGGACCCACAGATACGCAGTATTTT
TRBV29-1,TRBJ2-1,15,TRBD2,.,CSVEDNPGLAGEQFF,TGCAGCGTTGAAGATAACCCCGGACTAGCCGGTGAGCAGTTCTTC
TRBV7-9,TRBJ2-5,16,.,.,CASSLEVLDKQETQYF,TGTGCCAGCAGCTTAGAAGTCTTGGACAAACAAGAGACCCAGTACTTC